This TCR beta chain was recorded in a study of T cell responses to AZD1222 COVID-19 vaccine. This clone was observed a handful of times. The antigen remains unidentified. Sequencing was performed with immunoSEQ multiplex PCR; in TCRdb, only in-frame clones are kept and a portion is missing. The sample has fewer than 200,000 clones, around 94% seen once. General study findings and limits: Nearly half of spike-specific TCRs reportedly target unmutated variant regions. Of the AZD1222 recipients, only 5 to 7 were seropositive at baseline. Females made up more of the donors, who were largely white British, and clonal diversity may have come out too low.

Trimming at V came to 7 bases and at J to 4 bases, leaving 7 bases not matched to a gene. Germline assignment: CDR1 KGHDR and CDR2 SFDVKD. This CDR3 spans 15 amino acids. Sequences were derived from peripheral blood, sampled on day 0 of AZD1222 vaccination. The clonotype was recovered from an adult in good health. The rearrangement links TRBV24-1 to TRBJ2-3; 10 positions match TRBD1. The CDR3 loop reads CATSRTGGFADTQYF. The CDR3 DNA reads as TGTGCCACCAGCAGGACAGGGGGTTTCGCAGATACGCAGTATTTT.